This T cell receptor (beta chain) was captured by sequencing in a study of blood T cell repertoires in COVID-19. The method was immunoSEQ multiplex PCR; TCRdb's version includes in-frame clones alone and lacks a portion of them. The repertoire includes roughly 350,000 clones, more than 70% of them detected once, and 8% to 13% sits in the top ten. Germline V CDR1 and CDR2: MDHEN, SYDVKM. This CDR3 is built from 17 residues. V was cut by 4 bases and J by 3 bases, with 21 bases left in between. The rearrangement uses TRBV28 and TRBJ1-1, with TRBD1 as a possible D gene (6 bases). Sequenced: peripheral blood. This clonotype was sampled from a woman between 25 and 40 years old with COVID-19, enrolled during active disease. CDR3 bases: TGTGCCAGCAGTTCAAAAGACCAGGGTAACAGGGACACTGAAGCTTTCTTT. Residues: CASSSKDQGNRDTEAFF. Supplemented by reference TRBV28 and TRBJ1-1, the full variable domain reads DVKVTQSSRYLVKRTGEKVFLECVQDMDHENMFWYRQDPGLGLRLIYFSYDVKMKEKGDIPEGYSVSREKKERFSLILESASTNQTSMYLCASSSKDQGNRDTEAFFGQGTRLTVV.